Following are 18 T cell receptor beta chains from one sample sequenced in a study of T-cell memory formation after mild COVID-19. Using its own MiXCR run on the 5' RACE reads, TCRdb lists one record per CDR3 protein. This table holds roughly 150,000 distinct CDR3 sequences, under 15% found once. The material sequenced was PBMCs or a T cell subset sorted from them (not recorded which). Receptors were obtained from a man aged 18 to 29 who had mild COVID-19 (a few samples of this study predate the infection). Cell type and time point are not known.

The chain couples TRBV5-1 to TRBJ1-5, with a weak D call TRBD1 (6 bases). The V end lost 4 bases, the J end lost 2 bases, and 16 bases lay between the germline ends. This CDR3 comprises 16 residues. CDR1 is SGHRS, CDR2 YFSETQ, per germline. The CDR3 nucleotides read TGCGCCAGCAGCCCTGGGGGGGGCTTGGGCAATCAGCCCCAGCATTTT. It yields the protein CASSPGGGLGNQPQHF.

The gene calls are TRBV20-1 and TRBJ1-2; TRBD1 might be the D (6 bases). V was trimmed by 6 bases and J by 7 bases, leaving 18 bases between them. The CDR3 consists of 13 residues. CDR1 and CDR2 (germline): DFQATT, SNEGSKA (reference sequence). The DNA for the CDR3 is TGCAGTGCGCCCCGGGGGGCTCGGGGTGGCTACACCTTC. This gives the protein CSAPRGARGGYTF.

The J gene is TRBJ2-5, the V gene TRBV3-1, with no clear D. The germline V gene encodes CDR1 LGHDT and CDR2 YNNKEL (reference sequence). This CDR3 is 14 amino acids long. The ends were cut back, 2 bases at V and 6 bases at J, with 13 bases in the middle. The CDR3, as DNA: TGTGCCAGCAGCCAATTGCCACTCTCCCAGACCCAGTACTTC. Its protein is CASSQLPLSQTQYF.

This clonotype was picked up many times. This rearrangement joins TRBV10-3 to TRBJ1-1, with TRBD1 as a possible D gene (6 bases). This CDR3 has 13 residues. Looked up from germline, CDR1 is ENHRY and CDR2 is SYGVKD. The ends were cut back, 9 bases at V and 1 base at J, with 12 bases in the middle. CDR3 bases: TGTGCCATTCGCGGGACACCGAACACTGAAGCTTTCTTT. Translation: CAIRGTPNTEAFF.

This clonotype was counted between two and nine times. The chain joins TRBV20-1 to TRBJ2-2; 7 bases line up with TRBD1. Germline V gives CDR1 DFQATT, CDR2 SNEGSKA (reference sequence). CDR3 size: 15 residues. V shed 0 bases and J 6 bases; nucleotides not matched to a gene: 7. This CDR3 is CSARDPRGQSGELFF. The CDR3 DNA is TGCAGTGCTAGAGATCCAAGGGGACAGTCCGGGGAGCTGTTTTTT.

This chain uses TRBV7-9 with TRBJ2-7; either TRBD1 or TRBD2 may fit D (5 bases each). The CDR3 sequence is 14 residues long. Germline lookup yields CDR1 SEHNR and CDR2 FQNEAQ (reference sequence). Trimming shortened V by 0 bases and J by 3 bases, and 9 bases separated the two germline ends. The CDR3 coding sequence is TGTGCCAGCAGCTTAGCGGGTGGGGGCTACGAGCAGTACGTC. Amino acids: CASSLAGGGYEQYV.

J is TRBJ1-2 and V is TRBV7-3, with 12 bases identical to TRBD1. The CDR3 extends over 17 amino acids. Germline V gene lookup returns CDR1 SGHTA and CDR2 FQGTGA. The trim removed 2 bases at V and 7 bases at J, leaving 11 bases unmatched. The DNA of the CDR3 is TGTGCCAGCAGCTTAGGGCCATCGGGACAGGGGGCGCGTGGCTACACCTTC. Its protein is CASSLGPSGQGARGYTF.

The J gene is TRBJ1-1, the V gene TRBV25-1; D uncertain. The CDR3 loop spans 15 amino acids. V lost 1 base and J 3 bases, leaving 12 bases between the germline ends. Germline V lookup: CDR1 MGHDK, CDR2 SYGVNS. The CDR3 loop reads CASSESLGYDTEAFF. The CDR3 coding sequence is TGTGCCAGCAGTGAATCCCTGGGTTATGACACTGAAGCTTTCTTT.

This clonotype has at least ten counts. The chain combines TRBV25-1 with TRBJ2-7; 11 bases are a match to TRBD1. The J segment lost 3 bases and the V segment lost 4 bases, leaving 5 bases of the junction unmatched. Germline CDR1 reads MGHDK; CDR2 reads SYGVNS. The CDR3 is 15 residues long. The CDR3 DNA follows: TGTGCCAGCAGTGCCCCCGGGACAGGGGGCTACGAGCAGTACTTC. Residues: CASSAPGTGGYEQYF.

This sequence joins TRBV7-2 and TRBJ2-1; D is possibly TRBD1 or TRBD2 (6 bases each). Germline lookup yields CDR1 SGHTA and CDR2 FQGNSA. The CDR3 runs to 13 residues. Trimming took 5 bases from V and 12 from J, leaving 17 bases between them. The CDR3 DNA reads TGTGCCAGCAGCCTAAGAAGGGGGGATGGGCAGTTCTTC. This gives the protein CASSLRRGDGQFF. Using reference TRBV7-2 and TRBJ2-1 for the parts outside the CDR3, the full variable domain is GAGVSQSPSNKVTEKGKDVELRCDPISGHTALYWYRQSLGQGLEFLIYFQGNSAPDKSGLPSDRFSAERTGGSVSTLTIQRTQQEDSAVYLCASSLRRGDGQFFGPGTRLTVL.

In its sample, this clonotype was seen a few times. The V gene is TRBV7-9, the J gene TRBJ2-7; 9 nucleotides agree with TRBD1. The germline CDR1 and CDR2 sequences are SEHNR and FQNEAQ (reference sequence). The CDR3 spans 15 residues. Trimming at V came to 5 bases and at J to 0 bases, leaving 5 bases not matched to a gene. The CDR3 sequence is CASSPDRGTSYEQYF. The CDR3 DNA reads TGTGCCAGCAGCCCCGACAGGGGGACCTCCTACGAGCAGTACTTC.

This clonotype showed up just a few times. This sequence joins TRBV15 and TRBJ2-3; no firm D call. V was clipped by 4 bases and J by 4 bases, with 6 bases between them. CDR3 length equals 12 residues. Germline V gene data show CDR1 as LNHNV and CDR2 as YYDKDF (reference sequence). The CDR3 bases are TGTGCCACCAGCACAGATCCAGATACGCAGTATTTT. Translating gives CATSTDPDTQYF.

V gene TRBV5-1 combines with J gene TRBJ2-1; D is undetermined. V was clipped by 1 base and J by 0 bases, with 14 bases between them. From germline, CDR1 is SGHRS and CDR2 YFSETQ. The CDR3 extends over 17 amino acids. The CDR3: CASSLSLTASSYNEQFF. DNA for the CDR3: TGCGCCAGCAGCTTGTCCTTGACGGCCAGCTCCTACAATGAGCAGTTCTTC. The full variable domain, its missing parts supplied by reference TRBV5-1 and TRBJ2-1, is KAGVTQTPRYLIKTRGQQVTLSCSPISGHRSVSWYQQTPGQGLQFLFEYFSETQRNKGNFPGRFSGRQFSNSRSEMNVSTLELGDSALYLCASSLSLTASSYNEQFFGPGTRLTVL.

This clonotype was seen at least ten times. The rearrangement joins TRBV20-1 to TRBJ2-2; 10 positions match TRBD1. The CDR3 contains 17 residues. Trimming removed 0 bases from V and 5 bases from J; junction bases left unmatched: 9. In germline, CDR1 is DFQATT, CDR2 SNEGSKA (reference sequence). CDR3: CSARDRVGTGVTGELFF. CDR3 nucleotide sequence: TGCAGTGCTAGAGATCGGGTCGGGACAGGGGTGACCGGGGAGCTGTTTTTT.

This clonotype has at least ten counts. The rearrangement joins TRBV5-1 to TRBJ2-3, with D hard to call. The CDR3 is 12 residues long. V dropped 2 bases and J dropped 0 bases, with 1 base sitting between them. Per the germline V gene, CDR1 is SGHRS and CDR2 is YFSETQ. The CDR3 reads CASSLSTDTQYF. DNA of the CDR3: TGCGCCAGCAGCTTAAGCACAGATACGCAGTATTTT.

The chain couples TRBV12-3 or TRBV12-4 to TRBJ2-1, with 9 bases fitting TRBD2. The V gene end was trimmed by 3 bases and the J gene end by 9 bases; junction bases not matched to a gene: 9. The CDR3 length is 15 residues. CDR3 coding DNA: TGTGCCAGCAGTTTGGGTAGCGGGGGTCTGGGTGAGCAGTTCTTC. Its translation: CASSLGSGGLGEQFF.

This chain joins TRBV5-1 and TRBJ2-1, with D maybe TRBD2 (5 bases). This CDR3 is 13 amino acids long. The V gene's germline CDR1 is SGHRS and CDR2 YFSETQ. V lost 4 bases and J lost 9, with 14 bases in between. The CDR3 reads CASSIDTRVEQFF. DNA for the CDR3: TGCGCCAGCAGCATCGACACTAGGGTTGAGCAGTTCTTC. Looking up the rest from reference TRBV5-1 and TRBJ2-1 gives the full variable domain: KAGVTQTPRYLIKTRGQQVTLSCSPISGHRSVSWYQQTPGQGLQFLFEYFSETQRNKGNFPGRFSGRQFSNSRSEMNVSTLELGDSALYLCASSIDTRVEQFFGPGTRLTVL.

The chain joins TRBV5-1 to TRBJ1-1; D is undetermined. Deletions cut 2 bases from V and 0 bases from J, with 11 bases between. Germline V gene lookup returns CDR1 SGHRS and CDR2 YFSETQ. This CDR3 region has 15 residues. The CDR3 spells CASSFESLMNTEAFF. The CDR3 nucleotides read TGCGCCAGCAGCTTTGAGAGTTTAATGAACACTGAAGCTTTCTTT.